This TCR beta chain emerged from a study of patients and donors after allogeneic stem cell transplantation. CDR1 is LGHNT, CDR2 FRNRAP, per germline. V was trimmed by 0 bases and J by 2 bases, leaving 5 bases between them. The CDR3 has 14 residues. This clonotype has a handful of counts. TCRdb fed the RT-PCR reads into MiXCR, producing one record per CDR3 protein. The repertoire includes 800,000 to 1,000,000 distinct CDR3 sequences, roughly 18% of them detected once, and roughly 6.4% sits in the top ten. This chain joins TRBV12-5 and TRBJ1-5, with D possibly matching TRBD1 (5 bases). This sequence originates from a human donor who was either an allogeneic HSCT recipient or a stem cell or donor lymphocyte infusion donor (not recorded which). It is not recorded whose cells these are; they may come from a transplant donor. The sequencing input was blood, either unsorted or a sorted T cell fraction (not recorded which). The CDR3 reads CASGLVQGNQPQHF. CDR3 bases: TGTGCTAGTGGTTTGGTACAGGGCAATCAGCCCCAGCATTTT.